Listed below are T cell receptor beta chains from one sample, sequenced in a study of cytomegalovirus exposure and HLA in healthy donors. Profiled with immunoSEQ multiplex PCR; TCRdb holds only in-frame clones, not every one. The sample includes about 150,000 clones, 84% of them seen just once. Sequencing was done on a sample of PBMCs. The receptors stem from a boy younger than 10 in good health and CMV-seronegative. Both conserved end residues are part of each CDR3. A D gene is named only where the DNA matches it firmly. The size entry is marked missing in some rows and otherwise reads once, few, many or a size class.

cdr3_nt,cdr3_aa,j_call,v_call,d_call,clone_size
TGTGCCTGGACCCGGTCGGGGGGTGGCTACACCTTC,CAWTRSGGGYTF,TRBJ1-2,TRBV30,.,.
TGTGCCAGTAGTACCCAGCGGGAGAGCTCCTACAATGAGCAGTTCTTC,CASSTQRESSYNEQFF,TRBJ2-1,TRBV19,TRBD2,few
TGCGCCAGCAGCTTGGAAGTCGGGGTCGGGGCCAACGTCCTGACTTTC,CASSLEVGVGANVLTF,TRBJ2-6,TRBV5-1,.,.
TGTGCCAGCAGCGGCAGTCACAATGAGCAGTTCTTC,CASSGSHNEQFF,TRBJ2-1,TRBV14,.,.
TGTGCCAGTAGTACCCTTGGGACTTTATACGAGCAGTACTTC,CASSTLGTLYEQYF,TRBJ2-7,TRBV19,.,.
TGTGCCAGCAGTCTGGTGGGCGTTGATGGCTACACCTTC,CASSLVGVDGYTF,TRBJ1-2,TRBV27,.,.
TGTGCCAGCAGTCCAGGGGGCAATGAGCAGTTCTTC,CASSPGGNEQFF,TRBJ2-1,TRBV28,TRBD1,.
TGTGCCAGCAGCTTCCGGGACAGGGGCTACAATGAGCAGTTCTTC,CASSFRDRGYNEQFF,TRBJ2-1,TRBV5-8,TRBD1,.
TGTGCCAGCAGCCCACTACAGGGGCCTGTTGAGCAGTTCTTC,CASSPLQGPVEQFF,TRBJ2-1,TRBV7-6,TRBD1,.
TGCGCCAGCAGCCAAGTCAAAGGAGGGGGCAGGATTATGATCAAATACAATGAGCAGTTCTTC,CASSQVKGGGRIMIKYNEQFF,TRBJ2-1,TRBV4-1,.,.